The TCR beta chain under discussion was sequenced for a study of T cells in Graves' hyperthyroidism and ophthalmopathy. The authors obtained PBMCs from around 10 ml of fresh peripheral blood. Researchers took RNA transcripts and amplified the TCR beta CDR3 regions from them. When the TCR CDR3 underwent first-round RT-PCR, the HTBI primer set was used. TCRdb re-derived calls from the multiplex PCR reads in MiXCR, one entry per CDR3 protein. The sample lists approximately 380,000 distinct CDR3 sequences; around a sixth were seen once. Germline CDR1 MNHNS, CDR2 SASEGT. The CDR3 loop spans 15 amino acids. The trim removed 1 base at V and 8 bases at J, leaving 9 bases unmatched.

The source material was blood. This TCR derives from a man between 18 and 29 years old with Graves' ophthalmopathy. J is TRBJ1-2 and V is TRBV6-1; 8 bases map to TRBD1. CDR3 region: CASSEEYRGIFGYTF. CDR3 DNA: TGTGCCAGCAGTGAAGAGTACAGGGGGATATTCGGCTACACCTTC.